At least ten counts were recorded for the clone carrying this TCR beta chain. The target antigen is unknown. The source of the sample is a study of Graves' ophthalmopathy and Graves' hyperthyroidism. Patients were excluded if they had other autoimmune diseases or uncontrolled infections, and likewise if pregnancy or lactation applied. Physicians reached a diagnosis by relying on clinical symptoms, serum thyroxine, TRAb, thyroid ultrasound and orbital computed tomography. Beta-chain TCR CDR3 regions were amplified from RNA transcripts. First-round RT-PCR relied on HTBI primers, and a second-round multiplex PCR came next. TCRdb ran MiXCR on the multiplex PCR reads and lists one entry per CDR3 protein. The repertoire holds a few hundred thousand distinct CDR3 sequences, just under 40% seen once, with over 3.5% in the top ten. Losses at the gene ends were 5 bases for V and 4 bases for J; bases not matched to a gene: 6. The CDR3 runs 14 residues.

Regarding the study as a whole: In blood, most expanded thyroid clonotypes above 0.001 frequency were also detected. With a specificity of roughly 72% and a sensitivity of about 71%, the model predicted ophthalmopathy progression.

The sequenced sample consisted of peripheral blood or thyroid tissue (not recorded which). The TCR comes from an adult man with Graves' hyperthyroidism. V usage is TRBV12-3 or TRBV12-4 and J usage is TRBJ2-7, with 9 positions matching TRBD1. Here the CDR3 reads CASSLTGGGYEQYF. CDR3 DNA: TGTGCCAGCAGTCTAACAGGGGGCGGATACGAGCAGTACTTC.